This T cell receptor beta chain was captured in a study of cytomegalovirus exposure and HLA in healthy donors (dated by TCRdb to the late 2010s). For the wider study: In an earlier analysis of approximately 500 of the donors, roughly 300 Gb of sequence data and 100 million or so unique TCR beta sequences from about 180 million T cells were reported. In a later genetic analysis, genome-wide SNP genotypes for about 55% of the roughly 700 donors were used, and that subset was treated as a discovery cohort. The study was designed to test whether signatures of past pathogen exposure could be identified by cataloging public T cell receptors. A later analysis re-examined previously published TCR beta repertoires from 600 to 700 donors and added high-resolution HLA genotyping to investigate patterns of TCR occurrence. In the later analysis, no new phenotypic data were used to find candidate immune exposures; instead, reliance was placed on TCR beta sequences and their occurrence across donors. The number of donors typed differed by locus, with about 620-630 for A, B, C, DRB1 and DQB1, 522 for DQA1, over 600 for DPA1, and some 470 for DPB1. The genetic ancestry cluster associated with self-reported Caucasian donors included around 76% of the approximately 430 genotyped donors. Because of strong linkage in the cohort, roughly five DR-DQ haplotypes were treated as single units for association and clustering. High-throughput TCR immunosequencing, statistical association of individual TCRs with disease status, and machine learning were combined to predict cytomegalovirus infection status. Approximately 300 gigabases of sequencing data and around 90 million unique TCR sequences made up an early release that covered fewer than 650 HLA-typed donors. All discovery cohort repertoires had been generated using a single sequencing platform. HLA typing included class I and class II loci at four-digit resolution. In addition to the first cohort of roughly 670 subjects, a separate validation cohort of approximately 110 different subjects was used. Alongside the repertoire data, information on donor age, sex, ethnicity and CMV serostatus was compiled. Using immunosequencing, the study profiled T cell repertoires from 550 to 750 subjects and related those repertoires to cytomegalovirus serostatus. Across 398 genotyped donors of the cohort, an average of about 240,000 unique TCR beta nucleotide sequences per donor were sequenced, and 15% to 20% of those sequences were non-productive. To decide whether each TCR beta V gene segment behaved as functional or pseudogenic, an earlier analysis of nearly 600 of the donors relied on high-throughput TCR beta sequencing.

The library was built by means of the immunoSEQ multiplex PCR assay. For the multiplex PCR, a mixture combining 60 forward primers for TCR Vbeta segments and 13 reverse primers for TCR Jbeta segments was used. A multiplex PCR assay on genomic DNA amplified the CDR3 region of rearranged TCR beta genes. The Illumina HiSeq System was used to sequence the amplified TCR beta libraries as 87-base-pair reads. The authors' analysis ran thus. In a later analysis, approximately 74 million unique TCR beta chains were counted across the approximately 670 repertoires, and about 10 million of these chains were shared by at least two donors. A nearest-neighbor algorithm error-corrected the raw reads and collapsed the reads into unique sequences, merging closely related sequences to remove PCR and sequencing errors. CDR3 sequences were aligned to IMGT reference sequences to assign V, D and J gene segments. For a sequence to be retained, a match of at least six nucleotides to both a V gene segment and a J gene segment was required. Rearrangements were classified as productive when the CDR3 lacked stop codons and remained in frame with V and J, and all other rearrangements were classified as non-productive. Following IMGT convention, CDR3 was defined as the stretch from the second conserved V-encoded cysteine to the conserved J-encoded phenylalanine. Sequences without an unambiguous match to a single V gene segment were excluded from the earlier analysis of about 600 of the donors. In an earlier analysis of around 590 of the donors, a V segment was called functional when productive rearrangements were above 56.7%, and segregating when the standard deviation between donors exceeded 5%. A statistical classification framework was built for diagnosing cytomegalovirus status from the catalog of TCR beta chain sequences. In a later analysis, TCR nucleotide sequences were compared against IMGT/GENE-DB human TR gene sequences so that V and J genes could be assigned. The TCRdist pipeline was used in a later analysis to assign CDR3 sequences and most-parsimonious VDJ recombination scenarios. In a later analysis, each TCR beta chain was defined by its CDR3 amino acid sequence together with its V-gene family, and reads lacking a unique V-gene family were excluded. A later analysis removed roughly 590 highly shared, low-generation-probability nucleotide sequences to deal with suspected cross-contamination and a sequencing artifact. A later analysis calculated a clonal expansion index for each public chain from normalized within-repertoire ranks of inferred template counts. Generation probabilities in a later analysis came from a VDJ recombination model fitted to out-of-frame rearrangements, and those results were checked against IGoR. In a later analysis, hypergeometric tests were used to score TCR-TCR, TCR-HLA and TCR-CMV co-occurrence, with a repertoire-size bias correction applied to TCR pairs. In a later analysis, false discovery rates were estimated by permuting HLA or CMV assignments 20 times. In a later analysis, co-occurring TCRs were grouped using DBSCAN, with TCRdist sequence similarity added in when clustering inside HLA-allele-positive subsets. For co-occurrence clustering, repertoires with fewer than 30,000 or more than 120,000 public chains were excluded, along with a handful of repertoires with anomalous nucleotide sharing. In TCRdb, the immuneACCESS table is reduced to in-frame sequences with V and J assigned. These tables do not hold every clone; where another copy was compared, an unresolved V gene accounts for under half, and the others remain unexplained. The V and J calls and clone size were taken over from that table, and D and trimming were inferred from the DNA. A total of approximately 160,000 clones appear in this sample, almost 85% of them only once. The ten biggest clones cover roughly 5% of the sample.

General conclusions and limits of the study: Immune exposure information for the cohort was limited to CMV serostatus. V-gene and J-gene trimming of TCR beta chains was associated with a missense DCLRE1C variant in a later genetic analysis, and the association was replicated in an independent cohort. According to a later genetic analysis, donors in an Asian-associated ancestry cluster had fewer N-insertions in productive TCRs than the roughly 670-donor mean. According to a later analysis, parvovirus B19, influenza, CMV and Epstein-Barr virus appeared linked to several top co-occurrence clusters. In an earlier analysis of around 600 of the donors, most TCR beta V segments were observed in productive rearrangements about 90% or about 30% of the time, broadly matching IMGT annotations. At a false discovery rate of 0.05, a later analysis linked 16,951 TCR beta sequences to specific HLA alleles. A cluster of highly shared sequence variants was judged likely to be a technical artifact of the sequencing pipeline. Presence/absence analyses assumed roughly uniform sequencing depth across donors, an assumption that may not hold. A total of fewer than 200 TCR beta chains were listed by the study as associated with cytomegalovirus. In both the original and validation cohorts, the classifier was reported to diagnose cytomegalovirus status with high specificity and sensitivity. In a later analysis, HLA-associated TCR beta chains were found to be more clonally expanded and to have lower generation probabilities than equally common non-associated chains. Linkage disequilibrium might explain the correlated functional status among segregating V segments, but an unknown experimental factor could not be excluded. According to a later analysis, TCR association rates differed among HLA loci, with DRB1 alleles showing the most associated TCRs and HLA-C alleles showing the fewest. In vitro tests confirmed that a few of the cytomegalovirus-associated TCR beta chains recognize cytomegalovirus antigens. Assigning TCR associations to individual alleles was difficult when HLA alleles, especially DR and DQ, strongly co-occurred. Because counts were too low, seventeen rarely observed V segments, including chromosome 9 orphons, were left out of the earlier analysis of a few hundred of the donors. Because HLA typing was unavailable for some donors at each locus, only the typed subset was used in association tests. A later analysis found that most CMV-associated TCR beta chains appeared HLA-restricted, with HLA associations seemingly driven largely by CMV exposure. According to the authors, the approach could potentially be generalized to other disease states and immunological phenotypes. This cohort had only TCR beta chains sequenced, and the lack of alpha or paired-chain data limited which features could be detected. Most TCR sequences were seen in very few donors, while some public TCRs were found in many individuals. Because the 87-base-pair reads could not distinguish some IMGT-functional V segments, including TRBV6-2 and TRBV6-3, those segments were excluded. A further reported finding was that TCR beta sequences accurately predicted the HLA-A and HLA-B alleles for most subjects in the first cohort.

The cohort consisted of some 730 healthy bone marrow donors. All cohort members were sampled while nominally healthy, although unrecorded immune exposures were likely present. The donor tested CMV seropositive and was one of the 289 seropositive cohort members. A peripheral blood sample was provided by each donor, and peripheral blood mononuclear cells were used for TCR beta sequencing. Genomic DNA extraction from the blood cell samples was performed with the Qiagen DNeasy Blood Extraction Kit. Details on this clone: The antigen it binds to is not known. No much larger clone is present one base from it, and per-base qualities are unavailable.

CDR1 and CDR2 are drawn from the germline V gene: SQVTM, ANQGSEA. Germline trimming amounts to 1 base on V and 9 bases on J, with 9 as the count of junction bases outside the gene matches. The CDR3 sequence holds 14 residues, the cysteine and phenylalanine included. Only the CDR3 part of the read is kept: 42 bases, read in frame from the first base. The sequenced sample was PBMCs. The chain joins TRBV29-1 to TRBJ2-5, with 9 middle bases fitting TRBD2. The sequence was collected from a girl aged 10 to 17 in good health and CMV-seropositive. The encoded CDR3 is CSVEGGGAEAAQYF. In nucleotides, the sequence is TGCAGCGTTGAAGGCGGGGGGGCCGAGGCGGCCCAGTACTTC.